Listed here are 9 T cell receptor beta chains from one sample, sequenced in a study of T-cell memory formation after mild COVID-19. TCRdb reprocessed the 5' RACE reads via MiXCR and lists one record per CDR3 protein. The table lists hundreds of thousands of distinct CDR3 sequences, roughly 17% of them singletons. Sequenced material: PBMCs or a T cell subset sorted from them (not recorded which). All receptors derive from an adult woman who had mild COVID-19 (a few samples of this study predate the infection). Cell type and time point are not known.

This clonotype was seen more than once but under ten times. The chain links TRBV6-5 to TRBJ1-5; D perhaps matches TRBD1 (5 bases). Trimming left V 6 bases short and J 7 bases short, with 13 bases between. The CDR3 is 13 amino acids. Germline CDR1 MNHEY, CDR2 SVGAGI. The CDR3 spells CASSPGSGQPQHF. The CDR3 DNA reads as TGTGCCAGCAGCCCAGGGTCTGGACAGCCCCAGCATTTT.

This clonotype was detected a few times. This rearrangement joins TRBV5-1 to TRBJ1-1; D remains ambiguous. The CDR3 length is 16 residues. V gave up 0 bases and J gave up 4 bases, with 16 bases separating them. Germline V gene data show CDR1 as SGHRS and CDR2 as YFSETQ. The CDR3 bases are TGCGCCAGCAGCTTGGGCCCCTCAGGCATGGCCACTGAAGCTTTCTTT. Amino acid sequence: CASSLGPSGMATEAFF.

This clonotype turned up a few times. This chain connects TRBV10-2 to TRBJ2-1; D remains unclear. Trimming removed 1 base at V and 3 bases at J, with 1 base between. The germline V gene encodes CDR1 WSHSY and CDR2 SAAADI. This CDR3 comprises 12 residues. The CDR3 bases are TGCGCCAGCAGTGAGTTCTACAATGAGCAGTTCTTC. Translated: CASSEFYNEQFF.

J is TRBJ2-7 and V is TRBV12-3 or TRBV12-4; tentatively, D is TRBD1 (5 bases). The CDR3 length is 12 residues. Trimming removed 5 bases from V and 6 bases from J, with 11 bases in between. The CDR3 nucleotides read TGTGCCAGCAGTACTGGGGCACTCGAGCAGTACTTC. This gives the protein CASSTGALEQYF.

This clonotype appeared a few times. The chain joins TRBV29-1 to TRBJ1-1; D is unresolved. Per germline, CDR1 SQVTM and CDR2 ANQGSEA. V was shortened by 7 bases and J by 5 bases, with 8 bases between the two germline ends. CDR3 length equals 10 residues. The CDR3 loop is CSGGGTEAFF. In DNA form, the CDR3 reads TGCAGCGGCGGTGGGACTGAAGCTTTCTTT.

This clonotype was observed a handful of times. The chain employs TRBV5-1 and TRBJ1-2; D possibly corresponds to TRBD1 (5 bases). Germline CDR1 is SGHRS and CDR2 is YFSETQ. V gave up 4 bases and J gave up 4 bases, with 20 bases separating them. CDR3 length: 16 amino acids. Written as DNA, the CDR3 is TGCGCCAGCAGCCCCATCGGGGGGGTACGGGCCTATGGCTACACCTTC. Translated, it gives CASSPIGGVRAYGYTF.

The chain has TRBV27 and TRBJ2-7, with no clear D. Germline CDR1 is MNHEY and CDR2 is SMNVEV (reference sequence). V shed 3 bases and J shed 2 bases, with 14 bases lying between them. The CDR3 has 15 residues. The CDR3 DNA is TGTGCCAGCAGTTTGGGTGCGGCAGTCGCCTACGAGCAGTACTTC. Its translation: CASSLGAAVAYEQYF.

This rearrangement joins TRBV5-1 to TRBJ1-1; 10 nucleotides match TRBD1. This CDR3 has 16 amino acids. Germline V gene sequence: CDR1 SGHRS, CDR2 YFSETQ. After removal of 0 bases from V and 0 bases from J, the junction contained 2 bases not matched to a gene. CDR3 protein: CASSLGDRGMNTEAFF. As DNA, the CDR3 is TGCGCCAGCAGCTTGGGGGACAGGGGCATGAACACTGAAGCTTTCTTT.

This clonotype turned up a few times. The gene calls are TRBV7-6 and TRBJ2-7; tentatively, D is TRBD1 (5 bases). The CDR3 runs to 14 residues. Germline V CDR1 and CDR2: SGHVS, FNYEAQ. Trimming took off 1 base at V and 3 bases at J, with 10 bases between the two ends. Written as DNA, the CDR3 is TGTGCCAGCAGCTTAGAGGCAGGGATCTACGAGCAGTACTTC. Protein: CASSLEAGIYEQYF.